Sequencing of this TCR beta chain was carried out in a study of T cells after yellow fever vaccination. For the study at large: The SMART-Seq v4 Ultra Low Input method served to prepare the low-cell-number fractions.

Germline V gene lookup returns CDR1 MNHEY and CDR2 SVGEGT. Trimming removed 3 bases at V and 5 bases at J, with 10 bases between. There are 13 residues in the CDR3. UMIs were added to TCR cDNA along with a universal primer site when it was made by 5'RACE template switching. One entry per CDR3 protein, called by TCRdb with MiXCR from the 5' RACE reads. The profile shows some 420,000 distinct CDR3 sequences, under 20% of them singletons. The study's findings and limits: Contaminants from the bulk population, in the form of abundant clonotypes, could be found in FACS-sorted repertoires.

On this clonotype itself: What it binds is not known.

Sample: PBMCs, taken before the yellow fever booster vaccination. The rearrangement uses TRBV6-2 or TRBV6-3 and TRBJ2-5; D unresolved. The clonotype was recovered from a man younger than 35 who received the YFV17D yellow fever vaccine. The CDR3 here is CASSYYSEETQYF. For the CDR3, the DNA is TGTGCCAGCAGTTATTATTCAGAGGAGACCCAGTACTTC.